This T cell receptor (beta chain) was observed in a study of chemoradiotherapy in HPV16-positive cancers. Background on the study: A couple of HPV16-positive patients' cells yielded candidate HPV-specific clones and common motifs.

The CDR3 is made up of 18 amino acids. CDR1 is SNHLY and CDR2 is FYNNEI in the germline V gene. Trimming stripped 1 base from V and 0 bases from J, with 13 bases between. Data came from immunoSEQ multiplex PCR; TCRdb stores just in-frame clones and leaves some out. The table includes 6,000 to 8,000 clones, roughly four fifths detected once. The receptor was derived from a human donor with HPV-associated anogenital cancer. The source material was blood, sampled from a patient who underwent chemoradiotherapy. The chain couples TRBV2 to TRBJ2-6; D is perhaps TRBD2 (6 bases). CDR3 DNA sequence: TGTGCCAGCAGTGAAGGGAGGGGCCGCTACTCTGGGGCCAACGTCCTGACTTTC. Translation gives CASSEGRGRYSGANVLTF.